The 10 T cell receptor beta chains below all came from one sample that was sequenced in a study of blood T cell repertoires in COVID-19 (dated by TCRdb to the early 2020s). The library was produced with the immunoSEQ multiplex PCR assay. Imported from immuneACCESS, the table was reduced by TCRdb to in-frame sequences with V and J called. These copies leave out some clones; in studies compared against another copy, an unresolved V gene accounts for under half, and the cause of the remainder is not known. This sample lists approximately 90,000 clones; approximately 80% were detected once. The leading ten clones occupy roughly 6% of the sample. The material sequenced was peripheral blood. These receptors originate from a man between 65 and 79 years old with COVID-19, enrolled during active disease.

The CDR3 DNA follows: TGCAGTGTCCAACAGAGTGAGCAGTTCTTC. Translating gives CSVQQSEQFF. The chain is built from TRBV20-1 and TRBJ2-1; D is ambiguous. From germline, CDR1 is DFQATT and CDR2 SNEGSKA (reference sequence). The length of the CDR3 is 10 residues. V shed 7 bases and J shed 9 bases, with 10 bases lying between them.

This chain uses TRBV19 with TRBJ1-6; no firm D call. Trimming took off 4 bases at V and 5 bases at J, with 9 bases between the two ends. Germline loops: CDR1 LNHDA, CDR2 SQIVND (reference sequence). The CDR3 loop spans 14 amino acids. CDR3 bases: TGTGCCAGTAGTAGGGCCAGCAATAATTCACCCCTCCACTTT. Its translation: CASSRASNNSPLHF. The full variable domain, completed using reference TRBV19 and TRBJ1-6, is DGGITQSPKYLFRKEGQNVTLSCEQNLNHDAMYWYRQDPGQGLRLIYYSQIVNDFQKGDIAEGYSVSREKKESFPLTVTSAQKNPTAFYLCASSRASNNSPLHFGNGTRLTVT.

This clone has only one observation. The CDR3 region is CSAALLFEQFF. CDR3 in DNA: TGCAGTGCTGCGCTTTTGTTTGAGCAGTTCTTC. The chain has TRBV20-1 and TRBJ2-1; no clear D. Trimming cost V 5 bases and J 9 bases, with 11 bases left between them. From germline, CDR1 is DFQATT and CDR2 SNEGSKA (reference sequence). The CDR3 spans 11 residues.

The chain has TRBV2 and TRBJ1-2; 10 nucleotides match TRBD1. Unmatched junction bases numbered 8, after V lost 7 bases and J lost 6 bases. The CDR3 length is 14 residues. Per germline, CDR1 SNHLY and CDR2 FYNNEI. DNA of the CDR3: TGTGCCAGCACAGTCCGGGACAGGGGTCATGGCTACACCTTC. Translation gives CASTVRDRGHGYTF.

The chain joins TRBV4-1 to TRBJ1-3; weak D call: TRBD1 (5 bases). From germline, CDR1 is MGHRA and CDR2 YSYEKL. The CDR3 has 13 amino acids. In DNA, the CDR3 is TGCGCTAGCGGACAATCCGCTGGAAACACCATATATTTT. As protein: CASGQSAGNTIYF.

V gene TRBV5-1 combines with J gene TRBJ2-1, with TRBD2 identical over 9 bases. Unmatched junction bases numbered 2, after V lost 2 bases and J lost 5 bases. Germline V gene sequence: CDR1 SGHRS, CDR2 YFSETQ. This CDR3 has 14 amino acids. In DNA form, the CDR3 reads TGCGCCAGCAGCTTCCGACTAGCGGACAATGAGCAGTTCTTC. This gives the protein CASSFRLADNEQFF.

The V and J genes are TRBV4-2 and TRBJ2-5; the D gene is possibly TRBD2 (6 bases). The CDR3 runs 16 residues. V was trimmed by 1 base and J by 5 bases, leaving 17 bases between them. Germline CDR1 LGHNA, CDR2 YNFKEQ. The CDR3 spells CASSQAAGTTVETQYF. The CDR3 bases are TGTGCCAGCAGCCAAGCGGCGGGGACGACGGTGGAGACCCAGTACTTC.

This chain uses TRBV4-2 with TRBJ1-5; 7 nucleotides align to TRBD1. Germline-derived CDR1 and CDR2 are LGHNA and YNFKEQ. This CDR3 has 19 amino acids. The V segment lost 0 bases and the J segment 4 bases; nucleotides outside the gene matches: 15. The CDR3 region has the DNA TGTGCCAGCAGCCAAGATCGGTTCACAGGGGCGTTAGGGAATCAGCCCCAGCATTTT. This codes for CASSQDRFTGALGNQPQHF.

V and J are TRBV28 and TRBJ1-2; tentative D call: TRBD1 (5 bases). The V end was cut by 1 base, the J end by 7 bases, with 7 bases between. Germline CDR1 reads MDHEN; CDR2 reads SYDVKM. The CDR3 length is 12 residues. The CDR3 DNA reads TGTGCCAGCAGTTTATCTCAGGGTGGCTACACCTTC. Protein sequence: CASSLSQGGYTF.

The chain carries TRBV14 and TRBJ2-5; no definite D call. Trimming took off 4 bases at V and 3 bases at J, with 12 bases between the two ends. There are 14 residues in the CDR3. Germline CDR1 and CDR2: SGHDN and FVKESK. CDR3 sequence reads: CASSRLTVEETQYF. CDR3 coding DNA: TGTGCCAGCAGCCGTCTAACAGTCGAAGAGACCCAGTACTTC.